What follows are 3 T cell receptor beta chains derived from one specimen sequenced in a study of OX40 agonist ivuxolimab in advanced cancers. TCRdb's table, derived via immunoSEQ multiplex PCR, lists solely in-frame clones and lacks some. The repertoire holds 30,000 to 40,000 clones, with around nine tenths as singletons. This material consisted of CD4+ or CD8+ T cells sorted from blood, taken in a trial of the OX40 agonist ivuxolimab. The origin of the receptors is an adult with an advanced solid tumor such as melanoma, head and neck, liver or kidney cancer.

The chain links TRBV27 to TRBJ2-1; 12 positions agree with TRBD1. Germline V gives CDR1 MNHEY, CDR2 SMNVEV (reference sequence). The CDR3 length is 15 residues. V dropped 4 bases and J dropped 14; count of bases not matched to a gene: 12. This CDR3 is CASSYLGQGASGEFF. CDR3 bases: TGTGCCAGCAGTTATTTGGGACAGGGGGCTTCAGGGGAGTTCTTC.

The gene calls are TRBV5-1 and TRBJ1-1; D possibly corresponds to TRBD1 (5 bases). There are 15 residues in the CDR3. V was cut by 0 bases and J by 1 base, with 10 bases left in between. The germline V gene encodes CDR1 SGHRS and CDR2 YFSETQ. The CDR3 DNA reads TGCGCCAGCAGCTTGGGGGCGCAGGGGAACACTGAAGCTTTCTTT. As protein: CASSLGAQGNTEAFF.

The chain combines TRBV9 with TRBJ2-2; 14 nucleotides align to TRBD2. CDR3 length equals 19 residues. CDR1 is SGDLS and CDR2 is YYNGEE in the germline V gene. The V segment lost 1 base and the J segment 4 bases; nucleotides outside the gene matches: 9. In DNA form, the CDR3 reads TGTGCCAGCAGCGTAACCCCGGGACTAGCGGGAGTTATCACCGGGGAGCTGTTTTTT. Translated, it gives CASSVTPGLAGVITGELFF.